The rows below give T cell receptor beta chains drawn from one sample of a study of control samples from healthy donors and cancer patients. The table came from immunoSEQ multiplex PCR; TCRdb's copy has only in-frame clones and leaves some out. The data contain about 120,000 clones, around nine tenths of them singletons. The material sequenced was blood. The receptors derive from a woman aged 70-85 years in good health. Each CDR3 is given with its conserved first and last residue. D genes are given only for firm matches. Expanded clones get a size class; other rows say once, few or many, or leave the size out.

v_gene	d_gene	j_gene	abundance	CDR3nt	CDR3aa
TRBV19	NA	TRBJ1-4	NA	TGTGCCAGTAGTGACAGGATTCGGGAAAAACTGTTTTTT	CASSDRIREKLFF
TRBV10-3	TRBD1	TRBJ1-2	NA	TGTGCCATCAGCGGACAGGGTGAAAACTATGGCTACACCTTC	CAISGQGENYGYTF
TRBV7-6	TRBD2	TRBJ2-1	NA	TGTGCCAGCAGCCCTAACAGCGGGGGTGTCGACAATGAGCAGTTCTTC	CASSPNSGGVDNEQFF
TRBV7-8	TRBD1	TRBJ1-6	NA	TGTGCCAGCAGCTTTAGGGGGCCGGATAATTCACCCCTCCACTTT	CASSFRGPDNSPLHF
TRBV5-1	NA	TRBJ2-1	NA	TGCGCCAGCAGCTTAAGGACACCATTTTCCTACAATGAGCAGTTCTTC	CASSLRTPFSYNEQFF
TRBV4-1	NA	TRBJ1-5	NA	TGCGCCAGCAGCCAAGACCGGGACAACAATCAGCCCCAGCATTTT	CASSQDRDNNQPQHF
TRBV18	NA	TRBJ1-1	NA	TGTGCCAGCTCACCATCCACTGACACTGAAGCTTTCTTT	CASSPSTDTEAFF
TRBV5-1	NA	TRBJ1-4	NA	TGCGCCAGCAGCTCACTGACAGATTCAACTAATGAAAAACTGTTTTTT	CASSSLTDSTNEKLFF
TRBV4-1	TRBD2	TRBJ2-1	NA	TGCGCCAGCAGCCAAGAGGGCAGGGGAGCAGCGGGGGCCTACAATGAGCAGTTCTTC	CASSQEGRGAAGAYNEQFF
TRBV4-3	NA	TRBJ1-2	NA	TGCGCCAGCAGCCAGTCGGGGGCATATGGCTACACCTTC	CASSQSGAYGYTF
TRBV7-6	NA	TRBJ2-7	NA	TGTGCCAGCACCGACCGGGGCATCTCCTACGAGCAGTACTTC	CASTDRGISYEQYF
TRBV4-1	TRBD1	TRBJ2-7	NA	TGCGCCAGCAGCCAAGAGTGGGACAGCCTATCCTACGAGCAGTACTTC	CASSQEWDSLSYEQYF
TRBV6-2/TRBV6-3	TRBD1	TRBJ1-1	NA	TGTGCCAGCAGTTCTGGACAGGGTAACACTGAAGCTTTCTTT	CASSSGQGNTEAFF
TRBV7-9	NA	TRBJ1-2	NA	TGTGCCAGCAGCTTAACTCGGTCTCAGGGCGATGGCTACACCTTC	CASSLTRSQGDGYTF
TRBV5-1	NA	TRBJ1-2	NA	TGCGCCAGCAGCTTAGGGAGTAACTATGGCTACACCTTC	CASSLGSNYGYTF
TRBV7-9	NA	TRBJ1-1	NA	TGTGCCAGCAGCCTTCGAGCTTTTGGGTCTGAAGCTTTCTTT	CASSLRAFGSEAFF
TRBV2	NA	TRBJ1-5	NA	TGTGCCAGCAAAGGGACCGGGGCTCAGCCCCAGCATTTT	CASKGTGAQPQHF
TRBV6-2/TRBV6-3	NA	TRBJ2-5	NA	TGTGCCAGCAGTTTCTCCCGGGACTCGCAAGAGACCCAGTACTTC	CASSFSRDSQETQYF
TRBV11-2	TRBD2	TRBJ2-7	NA	TGTGCCAGCAGCCGGGGCTGGGGGGGTTCCTACGAACAGTACTTC	CASSRGWGGSYEQYF
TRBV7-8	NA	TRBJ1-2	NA	TGTGCCAGCAGCTTAGCCTGGGGGGAGGGGAACTATGGCTACACCTTC	CASSLAWGEGNYGYTF
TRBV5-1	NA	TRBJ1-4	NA	TGCGCCAGCAGCCCGGACCTTAATGAAAAACTGTTTTTT	CASSPDLNEKLFF
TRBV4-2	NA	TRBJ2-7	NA	TGTGCCAGCAGCCCCCACAGGAGGGGCGGCTACGAGCAGTACTTC	CASSPHRRGGYEQYF
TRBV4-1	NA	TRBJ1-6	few	TGCGCCAGCAGCCTTTCGGAGGGGGAAAATTCACCCCTCCACTTT	CASSLSEGENSPLHF
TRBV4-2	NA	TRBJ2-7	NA	TGTGCCAGCAGCCAAGATCAAACAGGGTTTAGCTCCTACGAGCAGTACTTC	CASSQDQTGFSSYEQYF
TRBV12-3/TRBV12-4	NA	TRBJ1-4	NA	TGTGCCAGCAGTTCGGAGGGGCGCGAAAAACTGTTTTTT	CASSSEGREKLFF
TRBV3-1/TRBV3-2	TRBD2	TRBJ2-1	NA	TGTGCCAGCAGCCAAGAATCTTTAGCGGGGATTTACAATGAGCAGTTCTTC	CASSQESLAGIYNEQFF
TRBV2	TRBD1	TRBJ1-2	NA	TGTGCCAGCAGGGACAGGGTTGCGGGAAACTATGGCTACACCTTC	CASRDRVAGNYGYTF
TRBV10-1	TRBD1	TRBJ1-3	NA	TGCGCCAGCAGTGCGGACAGGGGTGGAAACACCATATATTTT	CASSADRGGNTIYF
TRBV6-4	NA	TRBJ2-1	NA	TGTGCCAGCAGCCTTGCCCCTGGCCATGAGCAGTTCTTC	CASSLAPGHEQFF
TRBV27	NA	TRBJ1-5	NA	TGTGCCAGCAGTGAGAGCAATCAGCCCCAGCATTTT	CASSESNQPQHF
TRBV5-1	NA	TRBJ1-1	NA	TGCGCCAGTAATATGGGCACCGGGAACACTGAAGCTTTCTTT	CASNMGTGNTEAFF
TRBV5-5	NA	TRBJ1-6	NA	TGTGCCAGCAGCTTGGCAGGGAGCTCCTATAATTCACCCCTCCACTTT	CASSLAGSSYNSPLHF
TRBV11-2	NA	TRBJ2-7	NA	TGTGCCAGCAGCTCGTCGATCTACGAGCAGTACTTC	CASSSSIYEQYF
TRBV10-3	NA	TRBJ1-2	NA	TGTGCCATCAGTGGGGGACTGCCATTTGGTGGCTACACCTTC	CAISGGLPFGGYTF
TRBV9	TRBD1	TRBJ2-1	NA	TGTGCCAGCAGCGTGGGGGACAGCTACAATGAGCAGTTCTTC	CASSVGDSYNEQFF
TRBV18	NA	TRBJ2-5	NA	TGTGCCAGCTCACCAAATAGGCAAGAGACCCAGTACTTC	CASSPNRQETQYF
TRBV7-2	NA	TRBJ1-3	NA	TGTGCCAGCAGCTTAGGGACCGCTTGTGGAAACACCATATATTTT	CASSLGTACGNTIYF
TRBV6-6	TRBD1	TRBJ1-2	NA	TGTGCCAGCAGAACAGGGGCTAACTATGGCTACACCTTC	CASRTGANYGYTF
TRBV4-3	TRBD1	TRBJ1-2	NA	TGCGCCAGCAGCCGTTCCGGGACAGCCTATGGCTACACCTTC	CASSRSGTAYGYTF
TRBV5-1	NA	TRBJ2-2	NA	TGCGCCAGCAGCTTTGGGGCCAGGGGCACCGGGGAGCTGTTTTTT	CASSFGARGTGELFF
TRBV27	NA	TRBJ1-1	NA	TGTGCCAGCAGTTCGAGGCCAATGACTGAAGCTTTCTTT	CASSSRPMTEAFF
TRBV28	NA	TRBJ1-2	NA	TGTGCCAGCAGCCCGGGCCCCAGCTATGGCTACACCTTC	CASSPGPSYGYTF
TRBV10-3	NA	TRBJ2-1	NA	TGTGCCATCAGCCAATCGGGGGGCGCGGAGTTCTTC	CAISQSGGAEFF
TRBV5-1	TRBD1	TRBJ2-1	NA	TGCGCCAGCAGCTCGCCGACAGGGAGCTCCTACAATGAGCAGTTCTTC	CASSSPTGSSYNEQFF
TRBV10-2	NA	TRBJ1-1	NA	TGCGCCAGCAGTGGGGCGACCGTGAGATCTGAAGCTTTCTTT	CASSGATVRSEAFF
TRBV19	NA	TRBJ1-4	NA	TGTGCCAGTAGTATACGGACAGCGGTTAATGAAAAACTGTTTTTT	CASSIRTAVNEKLFF
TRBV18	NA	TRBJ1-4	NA	TGTGCCAGCTCACCACCGACGGGAACTAATGAAAAACTGTTTTTT	CASSPPTGTNEKLFF
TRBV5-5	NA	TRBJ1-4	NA	TGTGCCAGCAGCTTAAACAGGGATGAAAAACTGTTTTTT	CASSLNRDEKLFF
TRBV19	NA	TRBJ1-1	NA	TGTGCCAGTTTAGGGCAGGCTGGTGAAGCTTTCTTT	CASLGQAGEAFF
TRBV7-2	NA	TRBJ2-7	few	TGTGCCAGCAGCTTAGCGGGGGGGCCCTACGAGCAGTACTTC	CASSLAGGPYEQYF
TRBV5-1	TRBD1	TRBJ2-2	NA	TGCGCCAGCAGCGAGGGACAGGCTGTCACCGGGGAGCTGTTTTTT	CASSEGQAVTGELFF
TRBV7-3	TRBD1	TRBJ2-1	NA	TGTGCCAGCAGCTTCGGGACAGCCAATGAGCAGTTCTTC	CASSFGTANEQFF
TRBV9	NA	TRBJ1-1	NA	TGTGCCAGCAGCGCCCTTAATACCGGGATAAACACTGAAGCTTTCTTT	CASSALNTGINTEAFF
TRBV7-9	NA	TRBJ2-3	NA	TGTGCCACCTTGAGGAGGGGAACCCCAGATACGCAGTATTTT	CATLRRGTPDTQYF
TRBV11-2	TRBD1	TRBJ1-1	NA	TGTGCCAGCAGCACCGGGACAGGTACTGAAGCTTTCTTT	CASSTGTGTEAFF
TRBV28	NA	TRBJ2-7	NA	TGTGCCAGCAGTTTTGGGTACGAGCAGTACTTC	CASSFGYEQYF
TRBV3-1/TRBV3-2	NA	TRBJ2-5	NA	TGTGCCAGCAGCCAAACGAGAGCGGCGGGGGAGACCCAGTACTTC	CASSQTRAAGETQYF
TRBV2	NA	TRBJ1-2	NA	TGTGCCAGCAGTGGGGGGTGGGCTAACTATGGCTACACCTTC	CASSGGWANYGYTF
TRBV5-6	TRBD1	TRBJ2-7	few	TGTGCCAGCAGCTTGGATTGGACAGGGGGTAACGAGCAGTACTTC	CASSLDWTGGNEQYF